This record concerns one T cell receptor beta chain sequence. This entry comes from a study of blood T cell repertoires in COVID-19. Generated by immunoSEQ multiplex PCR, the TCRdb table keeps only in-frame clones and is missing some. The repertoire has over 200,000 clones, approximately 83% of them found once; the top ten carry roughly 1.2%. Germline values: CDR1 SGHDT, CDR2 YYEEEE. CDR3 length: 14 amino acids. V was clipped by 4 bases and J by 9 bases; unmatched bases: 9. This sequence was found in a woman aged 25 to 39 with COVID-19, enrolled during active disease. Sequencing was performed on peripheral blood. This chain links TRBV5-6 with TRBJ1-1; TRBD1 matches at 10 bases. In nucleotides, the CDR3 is TGTGCCAGCAGCAACCGGGACAGGGGCCCAAAAGCTTTCTTT. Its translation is CASSNRDRGPKAFF.